Ten or more counts support the clone carrying this T cell receptor (beta chain). Its antigen is not identified. Preparing the TCRbeta library involved the use of unique molecular identifiers. Using its own MiXCR run on the PCR reads, TCRdb lists one record per CDR3 protein. The table has about 110,000 distinct CDR3 sequences, around 6.4% seen once. This entry belongs to a study of T-cell reconstitution after alpha-beta-depleted transplantation in children. Study-level findings and limits: There were reportedly several hundred expanded graft clones from which alpha-beta T cells came about two months after transplant.

This CDR3 has 15 residues. Germline V gene lookup returns CDR1 SGHRS and CDR2 YFSETQ. V lost 0 bases and J lost 8, with 17 bases in between. The clonotype originates from a male patient between 2 and 9 years old who had a stem cell transplant for acute lymphoblastic leukemia, so the T cells may come from the graft donor. This rearrangement joins TRBV5-1 to TRBJ1-2; D might be TRBD1 (6 bases). Here the sequenced sample was PBMCs, mostly from graft donor cells, taken 360 days after TCRalphabeta/CD19-depleted stem cell transplant. The CDR3 loop is CASSLGFGGGGGYTF. DNA for the CDR3: TGCGCCAGCAGCTTGGGGTTCGGGGGCGGCGGCGGCTACACCTTC. The full variable domain, its missing parts supplied by reference TRBV5-1 and TRBJ1-2, is KAGVTQTPRYLIKTRGQQVTLSCSPISGHRSVSWYQQTPGQGLQFLFEYFSETQRNKGNFPGRFSGRQFSNSRSEMNVSTLELGDSALYLCASSLGFGGGGGYTFGSGTRLTVV.